This T cell receptor (beta chain) is drawn from a study of T cell clonality in common variable immunodeficiency. Study-level results: Reportedly, TCR beta sequences from common variable immunodeficiency showed fewer deletions and N-nucleotide insertions. Compared with controls, CVID subjects had fewer shared TCRbeta clones. CVID patient heterogeneity limited repertoire-clinical complication correlations.

This clone was observed many times. Its antigen is not identified. Read coverage stops 3 residues before the CDR3 terminus; the germline J gene supplies the remainder. Measured with immunoSEQ multiplex PCR; TCRdb has only the in-frame clones, and not every one. The specimen gives tens of thousands of clones without singletons; the ten biggest hold approximately 3%. The CDR3 extends over 16 amino acids. Trimming removed 4 bases at V and 0 bases at J, with 11 bases between. Germline CDR1 reads SGHRS; CDR2 reads YFSETQ. Sample: peripheral blood mononuclear cells. The receptor comes from a person aged 18 to 70 in good health. The chain couples TRBV5-1 to TRBJ1-6; D is possibly TRBD1 (6 bases). Partial CDR3 DNA: TGCGCCAGCAGCCCCTCGACAGGCTCCTATAATTCACCC. As protein: CASSPSTGSYNSP. The complete CDR3 reads CASSPSTGSYNSPLHF.